In this sample, the clone carrying this TCR beta chain turned up many times. Antigen unknown. The entry originates in a study of identical twins. Study findings and constraints: Where out-of-frame alpha sequences were twin-shared, they showed excess low generation probability. Memory repertoires lacked the insertion deficit that abundant cord blood beta clonotypes showed. Zero-insertion results could be subject to partial confounding by invariant MAIT and iNKT cells.

Germline V CDR1 and CDR2: MNHEY, SVGAGI. V was shortened by 0 bases and J by 7 bases, with 7 bases between the two germline ends. CDR3 length: 13 residues. Template switching added a universal primer site; cDNA carried unique molecular identifiers. TCRdb re-called the 5' RACE reads with MiXCR, one entry per CDR3 protein. The table has around 670,000 distinct CDR3 sequences, around 5.7% seen once. The TCR comes from a man aged 18 to 30 in good health. Sequencing used naive T cells sorted from blood. This chain uses TRBV6-5 with TRBJ2-1; D remains ambiguous. The CDR3 is CASSYSPTNEQFF. Here the CDR3 DNA reads TGTGCCAGCAGTTACTCCCCAACAAATGAGCAGTTCTTC.